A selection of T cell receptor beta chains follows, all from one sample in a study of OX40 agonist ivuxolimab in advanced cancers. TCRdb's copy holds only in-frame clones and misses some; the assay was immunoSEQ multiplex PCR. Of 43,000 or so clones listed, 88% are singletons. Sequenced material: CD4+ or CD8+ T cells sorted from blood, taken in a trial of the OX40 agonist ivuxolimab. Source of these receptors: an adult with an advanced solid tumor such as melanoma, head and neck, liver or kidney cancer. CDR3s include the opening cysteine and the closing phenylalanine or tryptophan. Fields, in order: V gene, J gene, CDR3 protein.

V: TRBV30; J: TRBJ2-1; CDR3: CAWTRGMYNEQFF
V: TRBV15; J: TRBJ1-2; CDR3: CATSIRQGNYGYTF
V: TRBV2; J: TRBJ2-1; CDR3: CASIRLAKGNEQFF
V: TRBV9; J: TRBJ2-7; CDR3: CASSHEGTPQYF
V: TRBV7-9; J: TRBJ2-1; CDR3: CASSLREQFF
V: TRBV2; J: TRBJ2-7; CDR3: CASSELLSEQYF
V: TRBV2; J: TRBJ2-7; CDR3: CASMGGTSGSEQYF
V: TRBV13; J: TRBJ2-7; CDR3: CASSFDGTSREQYF
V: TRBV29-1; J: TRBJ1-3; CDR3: CSVLGAGGNTIYF
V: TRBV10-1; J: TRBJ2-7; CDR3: CAGSARQGPYEQYF
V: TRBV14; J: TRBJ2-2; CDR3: CASSQRTAGGPGELFF
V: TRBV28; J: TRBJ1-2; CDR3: CASSSGAILAPYGYTF
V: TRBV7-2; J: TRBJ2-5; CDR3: CASSSIPGQGAAETQYF
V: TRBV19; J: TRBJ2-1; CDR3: CASSITSGRAGEQFF
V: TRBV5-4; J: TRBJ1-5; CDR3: CASSSGTGVNQPQHF
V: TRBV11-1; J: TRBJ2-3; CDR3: CASSSTGGDTQYF
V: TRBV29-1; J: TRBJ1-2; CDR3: CSVIGDFYGYTF
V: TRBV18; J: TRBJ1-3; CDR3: CASSPPNGLPGNTIYF
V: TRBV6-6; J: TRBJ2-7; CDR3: CASSSPGQGKYEQYF
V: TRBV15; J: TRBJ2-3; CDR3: CATSRDGGGQDTQYF
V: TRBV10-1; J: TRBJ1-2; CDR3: CASSESRVLYGYTF
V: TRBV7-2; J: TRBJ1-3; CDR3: CASSPERGNTIYF
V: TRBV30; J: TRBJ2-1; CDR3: CAWAPLAGGGQFF
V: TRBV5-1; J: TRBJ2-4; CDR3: CASSSGLAGSENIQYF
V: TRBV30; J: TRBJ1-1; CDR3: CAWNPGGNTEAFF
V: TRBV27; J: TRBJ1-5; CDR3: CASRRRGQGAQPQHF
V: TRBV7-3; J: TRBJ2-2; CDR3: CASSVLAGETGELFF
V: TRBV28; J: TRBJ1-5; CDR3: CASSYSSNQPQHF
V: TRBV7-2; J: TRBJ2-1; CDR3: CASSPGVGYNEQFF
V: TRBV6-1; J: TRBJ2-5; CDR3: CASSEWLQYF
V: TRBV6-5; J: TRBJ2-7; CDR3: CASSYLGTSGEYEQYF
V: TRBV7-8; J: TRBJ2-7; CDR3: CASSKGQGMGQYF
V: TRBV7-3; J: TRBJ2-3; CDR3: CASGDFRGDTQYF
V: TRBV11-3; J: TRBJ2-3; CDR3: CASSFGQSTDTQYF
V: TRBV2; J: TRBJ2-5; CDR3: CASSRSTGGQETQYF
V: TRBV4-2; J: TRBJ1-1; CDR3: CASSRTGTNTEAFF
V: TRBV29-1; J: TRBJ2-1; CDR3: CSVGQGVDFEQFF
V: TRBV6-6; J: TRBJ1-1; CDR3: CASSSEGGSAFF
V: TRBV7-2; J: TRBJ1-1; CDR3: CASSLAIGTEAFF
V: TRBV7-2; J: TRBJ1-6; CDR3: CASRPDEYSPLHF
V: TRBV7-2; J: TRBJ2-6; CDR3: CASSQSGANVLTF
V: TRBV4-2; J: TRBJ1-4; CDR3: CASSQANRANEKLFF
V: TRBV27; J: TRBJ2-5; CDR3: CASSLWTGANQETQYF
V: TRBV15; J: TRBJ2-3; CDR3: CATNPSGSTDTQYF
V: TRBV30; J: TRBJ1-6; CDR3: CAWRGARSPLHF
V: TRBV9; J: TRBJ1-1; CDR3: CASSPPRGGNTEAFF
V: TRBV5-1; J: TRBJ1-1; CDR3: CASSSRWVAGQNTEAFF
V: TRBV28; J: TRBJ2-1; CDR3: CASSPRGLAGGNEQFF
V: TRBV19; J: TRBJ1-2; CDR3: CASSLGQEFYGYTF
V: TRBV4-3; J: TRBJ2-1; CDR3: CASSNSGRGPENEQFF
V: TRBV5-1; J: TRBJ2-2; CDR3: CASYGQDGTGELFF
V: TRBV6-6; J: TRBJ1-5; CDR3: CASSYSNPQPQHF
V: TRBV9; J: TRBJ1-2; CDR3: CASSAQMGQGARYYGYTF
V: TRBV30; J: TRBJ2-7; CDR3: CAWSPWTGGEQYF
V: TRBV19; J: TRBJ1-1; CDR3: CASSIGTGRGYNEAFF
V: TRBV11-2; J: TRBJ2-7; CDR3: CASQGLGNEQYF
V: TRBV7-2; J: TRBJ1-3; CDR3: CASSPSPGNTIYF
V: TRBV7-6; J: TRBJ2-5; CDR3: CASNLARSRGETQYF
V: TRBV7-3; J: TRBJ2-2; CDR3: CASSQTSGSGELFF